One TCR beta chain is described in this entry. These data are taken from a study of T cells in Graves' hyperthyroidism and ophthalmopathy. CDR1 is SGHRS and CDR2 is YFSETQ in the germline V gene. V was clipped by 2 bases and J by 4 bases; unmatched bases: 20. CDR3 size: 19 residues. What was amplified from RNA transcripts were TCR beta CDR3 regions. First-round RT-PCR targeting the TCR CDR3 was performed with the HTBI primer set. MiXCR was run by TCRdb on the multiplex PCR reads, yielding one entry per CDR3 protein. The table shows 600,000 to 900,000 distinct CDR3 sequences, with about a sixth occurring only once.

The receptor's source is a man aged 18 to 35 with Graves' hyperthyroidism. The sequencing sample was made of blood. This chain connects TRBV5-1 to TRBJ2-7; 8 bases are a match to TRBD2. CDR3 sequence reads: CASSFGGNRWGSGIYEQYF. The CDR3 nucleotides read TGCGCCAGCAGCTTTGGAGGAAACCGGTGGGGTAGCGGGATTTACGAGCAGTACTTC.